These 6 T cell receptor beta chains came from one sample sequenced in a study of regulatory T cells in long-lasting Graves disease (dated by TCRdb to the early 2020s). Explained via the paper, the time point label denotes: newly diagnosed GD, antithyroid drugs for less than 3 months. RNA was extracted from PBMCs in TRIzol for both TCR sequencing and RNA sequencing. Library preparation employed multiplex PCR. The listed sequencing device is Illumina HiSeq 4000. TCR beta libraries were built with iRepertoire HTBI primers and Arm-PCR amplification of CDR3 regions. Using fastp trimming at Q25 and MiXCR clonotype assembly, TCRdb reanalyzed the public sequencing data and kept in-frame beta chains. Every distinct CDR3 protein forms one entry, paired with its most common genes and DNA. Present in this sample are 500,000 or so distinct CDR3 sequences, 15% to 20% of which were seen just once. Jointly, the top ten make up roughly an eighth of the sample.

These data are also associated with another study on T cells in Graves' hyperthyroidism and ophthalmopathy.

The sample here was peripheral blood mononuclear cells (PBMCs), taken at new diagnosis, from a patient treated with antithyroid drugs. These receptors were obtained from a middle-aged man with Graves disease. Donor details come from another sample of the same person, matched by shared clones.

This chain joins TRBV24-1 and TRBJ1-5; D not certain. This CDR3 region has 14 residues. The V and J ends lost 6 bases and 3 bases respectively, with 11 bases between them. Germline-derived CDR1 and CDR2 are KGHDR and SFDVKD. The CDR3 nucleotides read TGTGCCACCAGTACTGCAGGCTACAATCAGCCCCAGCATTTT. Encoded protein: CATSTAGYNQPQHF.

This clonotype was observed many times. The rearrangement joins TRBV27 to TRBJ2-1; D might be TRBD2 (6 bases). CDR1 MNHEY and CDR2 SMNVEV come from the germline V gene (reference sequence). The V end was cut by 4 bases, the J end by 6 bases, with 16 bases between. CDR3 length equals 15 residues. CDR3 protein: CASSSLLPGLNEQFF. The CDR3 DNA sequence: TGTGCCAGCAGTTCCCTCTTACCGGGACTCAATGAGCAGTTCTTC.

This clonotype was observed at least ten times. The rearrangement uses TRBV7-3 and TRBJ2-5; 10 nucleotides line up with TRBD2. The CDR3 covers 16 residues. Per germline, CDR1 SGHTA and CDR2 FQGTGA. V lost 1 base, J lost 5 bases, and 7 bases stayed unmatched. CDR3 DNA sequence: TGTGCCAGCAGCTTAAGACTAGCGGGTAGTCTGGAGACCCAGTACTTC. Its translation is CASSLRLAGSLETQYF.

This clonotype has a handful of counts. This chain joins TRBV15 and TRBJ2-7, with 8 positions matching TRBD1. The CDR3 has 15 residues. Looked up from germline, CDR1 is LNHNV and CDR2 is YYDKDF (reference sequence). The trim removed 0 bases at V and 9 bases at J, leaving 10 bases unmatched. CDR3 loop: CATSRDLGQGMGQYF. DNA of the CDR3: TGTGCCACCAGCAGAGATCTTGGACAGGGAATGGGGCAGTACTTC.

Note on this clonotype: Being one base from a much bigger clone, this may be a read error. The V gene is TRBV2, the J gene TRBJ2-1; TRBD2 matches at 12 bases. The J segment lost 10 bases and the V segment lost 3 bases, leaving 10 bases of the junction unmatched. Germline V gene data show CDR1 as SNHLY and CDR2 as FYNNEI. This CDR3 comprises 16 residues. DNA of the CDR3: TGTGCCAGCAGTGAGGGTCTAGCGGGAGGGCCGGAGGAGCAGTTCTTC. This gives the protein CASSEGLAGGPEEQFF. Full variable domain (remainder filled in from reference TRBV2 and TRBJ2-1): EPEVTQTPSHQVTQMGQEVILRCVPISNHLYFYWYRQILGQKVEFLVSFYNNEISEKSEIFDDQFSVERPDGSNFTLKIRSTKLEDSAMYFCASSEGLAGGPEEQFFGPGTRLTVL.

Note on this clonotype: This clone may be a read error of a much larger clone one base away. The rearrangement joins TRBV7-2 to TRBJ2-2; either TRBD1 or TRBD2 may supply D (6 bases each). The CDR3 runs to 15 residues. With 4 bases removed from V and 10 bases from J, the gap between germline ends came to 19 bases. Germline V gene sequence: CDR1 SGHTA, CDR2 FQGNSA. CDR3 DNA: TGTGCCAGCAGCTACCCAAGGGGGGAGAAGGTGGAGCTGTTTTTT. Encoded protein: CASSYPRGEKVELFF.